This T cell receptor (beta chain) was sequenced during a study of OX40 agonist ivuxolimab in advanced cancers. Overall study: Past anti-PD-1, anti-PD-L1 or anti-CTLA-4 therapy was accepted, and 30% to 50% had received some. Study results and limitations: Among the lowest peripheral clonal expansion occurred in 0.1-3.0 mg/kg partial responders.

Sequenced by immunoSEQ multiplex PCR; TCRdb stores in-frame clones only, minus some. The table lists some 30,000 clones, 80% to 95% of them singletons, with 9.4% in the top ten. CDR1 is MNHEY and CDR2 is SVGAGI in the germline V gene. Trimming cost V 5 bases and J 0 bases, with 11 bases left between them. The CDR3 totals 15 residues. Details on this clone: The antigen remains unidentified.

The sequencing here drew on CD4+ or CD8+ T cells sorted from blood, taken in a trial of the OX40 agonist ivuxolimab. V usage is TRBV6-5 and J usage is TRBJ1-3, with D maybe TRBD1 (5 bases). The source is an adult with an advanced solid tumor such as melanoma, head and neck, liver or kidney cancer. CDR3 DNA sequence: TGTGCCAGCAGTCTCCTACAGGCCTCTGGAAACACCATATATTTT. It specifies CASSLLQASGNTIYF.